This TCR beta chain was documented in a study of blood T cell repertoires in COVID-19. For the study at large: Whether acute or convalescent, the COVID-19 samples came from the United States, Italy and Spain. PBMCs, B-cell-depleted T cells, or T cells were the source of the cDNA or gDNA that made up the material.

As originally analysed: By means of reference gene primer amplification, nucleated cell counts were estimated. Clones were read by immunoSEQ multiplex PCR, and TCRdb kept only the in-frame ones, dropping some. V and J calls and clone size are copied from that table; D and trimming were computed from the DNA. The sample lists some 76,000 clones; approximately 78% were seen once. With V trimmed by 0 bases and J by 8 bases, 6 bases remained unmatched. The CDR3 runs 16 residues. Germline CDR1 and CDR2: SGHDT and YYEEEE. This chain links TRBV5-6 with TRBJ1-6; 9 bases align to TRBD1. The source of this sequence is a human donor in a cohort sampled during active COVID-19. Sample: peripheral blood. The CDR3 DNA reads as TGTGCCAGCAGCTTGGACCGACAGGGGGGGGATTCACCCCTCCACTTT. Translating gives CASSLDRQGGDSPLHF.